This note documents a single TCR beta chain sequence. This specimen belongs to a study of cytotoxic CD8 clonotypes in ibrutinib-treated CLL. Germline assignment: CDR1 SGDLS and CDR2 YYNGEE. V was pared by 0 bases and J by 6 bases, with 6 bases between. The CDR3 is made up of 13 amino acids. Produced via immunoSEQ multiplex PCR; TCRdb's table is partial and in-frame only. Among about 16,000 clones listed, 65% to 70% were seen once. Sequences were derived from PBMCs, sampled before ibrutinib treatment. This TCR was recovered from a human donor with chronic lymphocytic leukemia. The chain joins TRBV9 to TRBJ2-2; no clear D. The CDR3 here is CASSVAVAGELFF. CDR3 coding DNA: TGTGCCAGCAGCGTAGCGGTCGCCGGGGAGCTGTTTTTT.